The clone carrying this TCR beta chain was observed once. The data stem from a study of cytomegalovirus exposure and HLA in healthy donors. Germline V gene sequence: CDR1 SQVTM, CDR2 ANQGSEA. The V end was cut by 3 bases, the J end by 1 base, with 9 bases between. The CDR3 has 13 residues. The primer mix had 60 Vbeta and 13 Jbeta primers. The data were produced by immunoSEQ multiplex PCR, yet TCRdb's version contains in-frame clones alone and is incomplete. The sample consists of more than 150,000 clones, around 86% of them appearing once. The rearrangement uses TRBV29-1 and TRBJ2-5; D is perhaps TRBD2 (5 bases). The specimen was PBMCs. The clonotype originates from a man aged 45-65 years in good health and CMV-seronegative. This CDR3 reads CSVDGLPQETQYF. The CDR3 region has the DNA TGCAGCGTTGATGGACTCCCCCAAGAGACCCAGTACTTC.